This T cell receptor beta chain was captured in a study of blood T cell repertoires in COVID-19. Study as a whole: The origin of the acute and convalescent COVID-19 samples was the United States, Italy and Spain. From T cells, B-cell-depleted T cells, or PBMCs came the material, which was cDNA or gDNA.

Methods used by the authors: For nucleated cells, counts were estimated from reference gene primer amplification. Using immunoSEQ multiplex PCR, the repertoire was profiled, and TCRdb retains in-frame clones only, with some absent. From that table come the V and J calls and clone size; the DNA was used to work out D and trimming. The data show 24,000 or so clones, 86% seen once. This TCR derives from an elderly woman with active or convalescent COVID-19. The sample taken for sequencing was peripheral blood.

The CDR3 loop reads CASSLRGQSTDTQYF. In DNA form, the CDR3 reads TGCGCCAGCAGCTTGCGGGGACAGAGCACAGATACGCAGTATTTT. The gene calls are TRBV5-1 and TRBJ2-3, with 7 bases matching TRBD1. This CDR3 spans 15 amino acids. After removal of 1 base from V and 0 bases from J, the junction contained 2 bases not matched to a gene. Looked up from germline, CDR1 is SGHRS and CDR2 is YFSETQ.